The 23 T cell receptor beta chains listed next were all sequenced from one sample in a study of blood T cell repertoires in COVID-19. Produced via immunoSEQ multiplex PCR; TCRdb's table is partial and in-frame only. This sample has 200,000 to 250,000 clones, with 80% to 90% found just once. Material: peripheral blood. The receptors shown here come from a man in his forties or fifties with acute or convalescent COVID-19.

The CDR3 DNA is TGTGCCAGTAGACCTCCGGGACAGGGGATCAATGAGCAGTTCTTC. Its translation is CASRPPGQGINEQFF. The rearrangement uses TRBV19 and TRBJ2-1; 10 nucleotides align to TRBD1. Looked up from germline, CDR1 is LNHDA and CDR2 is SQIVND (reference sequence). The CDR3 spans 15 residues. With V trimmed by 6 bases and J by 6 bases, 8 bases remained unmatched.

The chain is built from TRBV29-1 and TRBJ2-5; 9 bases line up with TRBD1. J gave up 3 bases and V 0 bases, and 5 bases lay outside the gene matches. CDR3 length: 15 amino acids. The germline V gene has CDR1 SQVTM and CDR2 ANQGSEA. Written as DNA, the CDR3 is TGCAGCGTTGAAGAAGGACAGGGGATGGAAGAGACCCAGTACTTC. It is translated as CSVEEGQGMEETQYF.

J is TRBJ2-7 and V is TRBV19; D possibly corresponds to TRBD2 (6 bases). This CDR3 contains 13 residues. V was clipped by 6 bases and J by 4 bases, with 13 bases between them. Germline V gene data show CDR1 as LNHDA and CDR2 as SQIVND (reference sequence). Written as DNA, the CDR3 is TGTGCCAGTAGCCGCCTGGGAGGATACGAGCAGTACTTC. Protein product: CASSRLGGYEQYF. Looking up the rest from reference TRBV19 and TRBJ2-7 gives the full variable domain: DGGITQSPKYLFRKEGQNVTLSCEQNLNHDAMYWYRQDPGQGLRLIYYSQIVNDFQKGDIAEGYSVSREKKESFPLTVTSAQKNPTAFYLCASSRLGGYEQYFGPGTRLTVT.

The chain combines TRBV6-2 or TRBV6-3 with TRBJ2-1, with D hard to call. Germline-derived CDR1 and CDR2 are MNHEY and SVGEGT. The CDR3 has 15 amino acids. V was shortened by 2 bases and J by 4 bases, with 12 bases between the two germline ends. Here the CDR3 reads CASSYVQVFYNEQFF. In DNA form, the CDR3 reads TGTGCCAGCAGTTACGTCCAGGTTTTTTACAATGAGCAGTTCTTC.

V usage is TRBV2 and J usage is TRBJ1-4; D not certain. Trimming stripped 3 bases from V and 14 bases from J, with 16 bases between. CDR1 is SNHLY, CDR2 FYNNEI, per germline. The CDR3 length is 13 residues. The CDR3 sequence is CASSDGDPPILFF. The DNA of the CDR3 is TGTGCCAGCAGTGATGGAGACCCCCCAATCCTGTTTTTT.

V gene TRBV5-8 combines with J gene TRBJ1-5, with D perhaps matching TRBD1 (6 bases). Germline CDR1 reads SGHTS; CDR2 reads YDEGEE. The CDR3 runs to 12 residues. V lost 4 bases, J lost 12 bases, and 14 bases lay in between. CDR3 DNA sequence: TGTGCCAGCAGCAGCCGGGACATTCACCAGCATTTT. Its protein product is CASSSRDIHQHF.

The chain links TRBV11-3 to TRBJ2-1, with D tentatively TRBD1 (6 bases). Germline V gene lookup returns CDR1 SGHNT and CDR2 YENEEA. The ends were cut back, 5 bases at V and 8 bases at J, with 7 bases in the middle. The CDR3 is made up of 11 amino acids. The CDR3, as DNA: TGTGCCAGCAGCGGGGGCGATGAGCAGTTCTTC. Its protein product is CASSGGDEQFF.

The rearrangement joins TRBV29-1 to TRBJ2-2; D not certain. Germline V CDR1 and CDR2: SQVTM, ANQGSEA. With 5 bases removed from V and 0 bases from J, the gap between germline ends came to 7 bases. This CDR3 is 13 amino acids long. For the CDR3, the DNA is TGCAGCGTTCCAGGCCCGAACACCGGGGAGCTGTTTTTT. This translates into CSVPGPNTGELFF.

This chain joins TRBV5-8 and TRBJ1-3; D is uncertain. The CDR3 sequence is 14 residues long. Germline values: CDR1 SGHTS, CDR2 YDEGEE. The V end was cut by 5 bases, the J end by 2 bases, with 11 bases between. CDR3 region: CASSPVVAGNTIYF. The CDR3, as DNA: TGTGCCAGCAGTCCCGTAGTGGCTGGAAACACCATATATTTT.

The chain recombines TRBV7-2 with TRBJ2-7, with TRBD2 matching 7 bases. V lost 5 bases to trimming and J lost 4 bases; unmatched junction nucleotides: 5. The CDR3 is made up of 13 amino acids. In germline, CDR1 is SGHTA, CDR2 FQGNSA. This CDR3 reads CASSGGVTYEQYF. In DNA form, the CDR3 reads TGTGCCAGCAGCGGGGGGGTGACTTACGAGCAGTACTTC.

CDR3 coding DNA: TGTGCCAGCAGCTTACGGGGGGCTCTCTACGAGCAGTACTTC. The encoded protein is CASSLRGALYEQYF. This chain links TRBV7-2 with TRBJ2-7; D is perhaps TRBD2 (7 bases). The V gene's germline CDR1 is SGHTA and CDR2 FQGNSA. Trimming shortened V by 2 bases and J by 3 bases, and 11 bases separated the two germline ends. CDR3 length: 14 residues.

V is TRBV7-2 and J is TRBJ2-3; TRBD2 aligns across 7 bases. CDR1 is SGHTA and CDR2 is FQGNSA in the germline V gene. The CDR3 runs to 17 residues. J was trimmed by 0 bases and V by 0 bases; bases with no gene match: 6. CDR3 sequence: CASSLAPRGVSTDTQYF. Here the CDR3 DNA reads TGTGCCAGCAGCTTAGCCCCCCGGGGGGTAAGCACAGATACGCAGTATTTT.

J is TRBJ2-2 and V is TRBV7-9, with D perhaps TRBD2 (7 bases). Per the germline V gene, CDR1 is SEHNR and CDR2 is FQNEAQ (reference sequence). CDR3 length equals 15 residues. Between the trimmed V and J ends, which lost 2 bases and 4 bases, there was a span of 11 bases. CDR3 DNA: TGTGCCAGCAGCTTAATCCGGGGGGCCACCGGGGAGCTGTTTTTT. Translating it yields CASSLIRGATGELFF.

The chain is built from TRBV24-1 and TRBJ1-5, with a tentative D call TRBD1 (6 bases). Deletions cut 9 bases from V and 4 bases from J, with 18 bases between. Germline V lookup: CDR1 KGHDR, CDR2 SFDVKD. The CDR3 is made up of 15 amino acids. This chain's CDR3 is CATHRCRDKNQPQHF. The CDR3 bases are TGTGCCACCCATCGTTGCCGGGACAAAAATCAGCCCCAGCATTTT.

This chain connects TRBV4-1 to TRBJ1-6; maybe TRBD1 (6 bases). Deletions cut 8 bases from V and 5 bases from J, with 10 bases between. Germline lookup yields CDR1 MGHRA and CDR2 YSYEKL. There are 13 residues in the CDR3. The CDR3 spells CASQQGDNSPLHF. The CDR3 bases are TGCGCCAGCCAACAGGGTGATAATTCACCCCTCCACTTT.

The V and J genes are TRBV6-6 and TRBJ2-2; D might be TRBD1 (6 bases). V dropped 7 bases and J dropped 0 bases, with 15 bases sitting between them. The length of the CDR3 is 16 residues. The germline CDR1 and CDR2 sequences are MNHNY and SVGAGI (reference sequence). The CDR3 DNA sequence: TGTGCCAGCATCACAAGAGGGGGAGCGAACACCGGGGAGCTGTTTTTT. Amino acids: CASITRGGANTGELFF.

The chain recombines TRBV6-1 with TRBJ2-2, with TRBD2 matching 15 bases. CDR3 length: 18 residues. The trim removed 4 bases at V and 8 bases at J, leaving 11 bases unmatched. Germline CDR1 reads MNHNS; CDR2 reads SASEGT. CDR3 residues: CASSGGLAGGQKLGELFF. CDR3 DNA: TGTGCCAGCAGTGGCGGACTAGCGGGGGGGCAGAAGTTGGGGGAGCTGTTTTTT.

The V and J genes are TRBV28 and TRBJ2-1; D gene ambiguous. V lost 6 bases to trimming and J lost 7 bases, with 7 bases between them. CDR1 and CDR2 (germline): MDHEN, SYDVKM. The CDR3 extends over 11 amino acids. The CDR3 nucleotides read TGTGCCAGCAGCCACAGAAATGAGCAGTTCTTC. This encodes CASSHRNEQFF.

This sequence joins TRBV21-1 and TRBJ2-3; the D call TRBD2 from the table was never checked on the DNA. TRBV21-1 is an annotated pseudogene. The CDR3 totals 13 residues. DNA of the CDR3: TGTGCCAGCAGCGCGGCTCCCACAGATACGCAGTATTTT. This codes for CASSAAPTDTQYF.

The CDR3 DNA reads as TGTGCCAGTTCAGCCGGGACAGGGTATGGAAACACCATATATTTT. This codes for CASSAGTGYGNTIYF. V usage is TRBV19 and J usage is TRBJ1-3, with 9 bases identical to TRBD1. The CDR3 length is 15 residues. Germline V gene sequence: CDR1 LNHDA, CDR2 SQIVND (reference sequence). J gave up 3 bases and V 8 bases, and 8 bases lay outside the gene matches.

The gene calls are TRBV6-6 and TRBJ1-3; unclear D gene. CDR1 is MNHNY and CDR2 is SVGAGI in the germline V gene (reference sequence). Trimming pared 4 bases from V and 0 bases from J, leaving 13 bases between. This CDR3 is built from 16 residues. This CDR3 is CASSSGEADSGNTIYF. The CDR3 nucleotides read TGTGCCAGCAGTTCCGGGGAAGCCGACTCTGGAAACACCATATATTTT.

The V call is TRBV5-4, the J call TRBJ2-3; 7 bases fit TRBD2. Germline values: CDR1 SGHNT, CDR2 YYREEE (reference sequence). There are 19 residues in the CDR3. J lost 2 bases, V lost 4 bases, and 19 bases had no gene match. The DNA for the CDR3 is TGTGCCAGCAGCCGCTCCGGGACTATCCTCCCCAAATTCACAGATACGCAGTATTTT. As protein: CASSRSGTILPKFTDTQYF.

The chain has TRBV12-3 or TRBV12-4 and TRBJ2-1, with D possibly being TRBD2 (5 bases). The V end lost 6 bases, the J end lost 3 bases, and 9 bases lay between the germline ends. CDR3 size: 13 residues. The CDR3 is CASSPGDYNEQFF. In DNA, the CDR3 is TGTGCCAGCAGCCCCGGGGACTACAATGAGCAGTTCTTC.